A single T cell receptor beta chain is shown here with its context. It has no known antigen specificity. Base qualities are not recorded, but no much larger clone differs from it by a single base. The data belong to a study of blood T cells in healthy people across ages (dated by TCRdb to between 2014 and 2017). For the study in its entirety: In model experiments, template switching captured about one uniquely barcoded TCR beta cDNA molecule for every two T cells. Four age groups were formed from the donors: young (average roughly 15 years), middle-aged (less than 40), aged (under 70) and long-lived (about 80). To avoid experimental bias, donors of different ages were distributed randomly across sequencing lanes. The study measured age-related changes in TCR beta repertoire diversity using deep sequencing normalized with unique cDNA molecular identifiers. Two additional independent replicas of 1 million unique cDNA reads from the same blood draw were analyzed for two donors (one aged 18 to 30 and one aged 80 or older). Broader findings and caveats from the paper: As age increased, observed TCR beta diversity per million T cells dropped in a roughly linear way, and a significant reduction was already evident by age about 36. Since profiling was done on bulk unsorted PBMCs, naive and antigen-experienced compartments could not be conclusively compared. Compared with the aged group, the long-lived group had more naive CD4+ T cells, fewer expanded clones and increased TCR diversity, a pattern suggesting age selection. The percentage of naive T cells measured by flow cytometry correlated strongly with observed TCR beta diversity. Because donor CMV infection status was unknown, age-related changes in expanded clonotypes were potentially confounded. Total diversity estimates from one million sequenced T cells were considered lower bounds and underestimates.

The germline V end is reduced by 6 bases and the J end by 7 bases; junction bases left unmatched: 7. The germline V gene specifies SGDLS as CDR1 and YYNGEE as CDR2. There are 13 amino acids in the CDR3, from cysteine to phenylalanine inclusive. Solely the CDR3 DNA is kept, with 39 bases framed from the first base. Donors were about 36 systemically healthy Caucasian individuals from Russia aged roughly 6 to 90 years. Each donor gave around 9.9 milliliters of peripheral blood, collected into EDTA-treated Vacutainer tubes. Ficoll-Paque density-gradient centrifugation was used to isolate PBMCs, with at least 7 million per sample. Trizol reagent was used to extract total RNA from the PBMCs, yielding at least 6 micrograms per sample. For every donor, an aliquot of PBMCs went through flow cytometry to measure the percentages of naive CD45RAhigh/CD27high T cells. Library generation was performed with 5' RACE. The sequencer was an Illumina HiSeq 2500. A second PCR of roughly 7 to 11 cycles was performed with a sample-barcoded 5' primer and a J-beta primer mix. A unique molecular identifier was introduced onto each TCR beta cDNA molecule by a template-switch 5' adaptor carrying 12 random nucleotides. At least 2.5 million CDR3-containing paired-end reads were obtained from each sample. All of the RNA was converted into first-strand cDNA using the Mint cDNA synthesis kit, with a TRBC-specific oligonucleotide serving as the primer. Following uracil-DNA glycosylase treatment, a first 18-cycle PCR with universal primers M1SS and BC2_uni_R was performed on all cDNA. The original pipeline was this. Normalization of each sample was performed by random selection of 1 million high-quality reads, each carrying a distinct molecular identifier. Instead of being binned into consensus sequences, reads that shared molecular identifiers were thrown out. MiTCR, set to a Q25 quality threshold and the strictest error-elimination algorithm, was used for CDR3 identification, clonotype clustering and error correction. Lower-bound total TCR beta diversity was estimated with a nonparametric unseen species model using Euler transformation. The public reads were reprocessed in TCRdb via fastp at Q25 and MiXCR, keeping in-frame beta chains. Each CDR3 protein appears once, grouped with its most common genes and DNA. For this entry, the V and J calls and clone size follow TCRdb and not the study's own pipeline. This sample lists approximately 670,000 distinct CDR3 sequences; roughly two fifths were detected once. 30% of the sample rests with the top ten.

The chain is made from TRBV9 and TRBJ1-2, with 9 junctional bases fitting TRBD1. The clonotype originates from an elderly man in good health. Sequences were obtained from blood. The DNA is as follows: TGTGCCAGCACCCGGGACAGGGTAGGTGGCTACACCTTC. It translates to CASTRDRVGGYTF.